A single sample gave rise to the 26 T cell receptor beta chains below, sequenced in a study of cytotoxic CD8 clonotypes in ibrutinib-treated CLL. The protocol was immunoSEQ multiplex PCR, while the TCRdb copy is restricted to in-frame clones and leaves out a portion. Of under 200,000 clones detected, 70% to 85% appear once; the ten largest clones hold about 4.6%. The material was PBMCs, obtained after 24 months of ibrutinib treatment. These TCRs come from a human donor with chronic lymphocytic leukemia.

This clone was found once. The J gene is TRBJ2-3, the V gene TRBV6-5; no clear D gene. The V gene lost 7 bases and the J gene lost 7 bases, with 9 bases spanning the gap. Per the germline V gene, CDR1 is MNHEY and CDR2 is SVGAGI. The CDR3 is 11 residues long. The CDR3 loop reads CASTKGNTQYF. In DNA form, the CDR3 reads TGTGCCAGCACCAAGGGAAATACGCAGTATTTT.

The chain combines TRBV6-1 with TRBJ1-3, with 10 bases aligning to TRBD1. CDR3 length equals 13 residues. V lost 8 bases, J lost 11 bases, and 9 bases stayed unmatched. CDR1 and CDR2 (germline): MNHNS, SASEGT. In nucleotides, the CDR3 is TGTGCCAGCGACCCGGACAGGGGGTACGCCATATATTTT. This gives the protein CASDPDRGYAIYF.

J is TRBJ2-1 and V is TRBV5-6; perhaps TRBD1 as D (6 bases). CDR1 is SGHDT and CDR2 is YYEEEE in the germline V gene. Trimming left V 0 bases short and J 2 bases short, with 15 bases between. The CDR3 length is 17 residues. CDR3 region: CASSLAGTGPPYNEQFF. The CDR3 coding sequence is TGTGCCAGCAGCTTGGCCGGAACAGGGCCTCCCTACAATGAGCAGTTCTTC.

V gene TRBV19 combines with J gene TRBJ2-7, with D perhaps TRBD1 (7 bases). Germline CDR1 reads LNHDA; CDR2 reads SQIVND (reference sequence). Trimming pared 4 bases from V and 3 bases from J, leaving 19 bases between. The CDR3 runs 16 residues. Here the CDR3 DNA reads TGTGCCAGTAGTACCGACCGGGGGACAGAAGACTACGAGCAGTACTTC. It is translated as CASSTDRGTEDYEQYF. Supplemented by reference TRBV19 and TRBJ2-7, the full variable domain reads DGGITQSPKYLFRKEGQNVTLSCEQNLNHDAMYWYRQDPGQGLRLIYYSQIVNDFQKGDIAEGYSVSREKKESFPLTVTSAQKNPTAFYLCASSTDRGTEDYEQYFGPGTRLTVT.

The V and J genes are TRBV12-1 and TRBJ1-1; the tabulated D call, TRBD1, remains unverified against the DNA. TRBV12-1 is an annotated pseudogene. CDR3 length equals 15 residues. For the CDR3, the DNA is TGTGCCAGCAGCTCGGGACAGGGGGATAGAGATGAAGCTTTCTTT. It translates to CASSSGQGDRDEAFF.

V gene TRBV14 combines with J gene TRBJ1-6; a weak D match, TRBD1 (5 bases). This CDR3 spans 18 amino acids. Per the germline V gene, CDR1 is SGHDN and CDR2 is FVKESK. Trimming stripped 5 bases from V and 10 bases from J, with 27 bases between. The DNA for the CDR3 is TGTGCCAGCAGCGAAGGGGCGCGAGATCTAGTCGGCCGCTCACCCCTCCACTTT. Its protein product is CASSEGARDLVGRSPLHF.

This chain links TRBV11-2 with TRBJ1-1; perhaps TRBD1 as D (6 bases). V was trimmed by 2 bases and J by 2 bases, leaving 24 bases between them. The CDR3 loop spans 19 amino acids. Per germline, CDR1 SGHAT and CDR2 FQNNGV. CDR3 loop: CASSLRGGKQNPGNTEAFF. CDR3 coding DNA: TGTGCCAGCAGCTTAAGGGGGGGGAAACAGAATCCAGGCAACACTGAAGCTTTCTTT.

The gene calls are TRBV7-3 and TRBJ1-1; D may be TRBD1 (6 bases). The CDR3 has 15 residues. Germline V gives CDR1 SGHTA, CDR2 FQGTGA. With 1 base removed from V and 5 bases from J, the gap between germline ends came to 14 bases. CDR3 bases: TGTGCCAGCAGCTTAAGTACGGGGGGCTGGACTGAAGCTTTCTTT. Amino acids: CASSLSTGGWTEAFF. The whole variable domain, remainder taken from reference TRBV7-3 and TRBJ1-1, is GAGVSQTPSNKVTEKGKYVELRCDPISGHTALYWYRQSLGQGPEFLIYFQGTGAADDSGLPNDRFFAVRPEGSVSTLKIQRTERGDSAVYLCASSLSTGGWTEAFFGQGTRLTVV.

The chain couples TRBV5-3 to TRBJ2-7; D gene unclear. TRBV5-3 is sorted into the ORF group, with uncertain function. V was shortened by 7 bases and J by 6 bases, with 23 bases between the two germline ends. The CDR3 extends over 15 amino acids. CDR3 residues: CARRNERAWGFEQYF. In DNA form, the CDR3 reads TGTGCCAGACGAAATGAAAGGGCTTGGGGTTTCGAGCAGTACTTC.

This clone was picked up a small number of times. The rearrangement uses TRBV28 and TRBJ2-1; TRBD2 is a possible D gene (5 bases). CDR1 MDHEN and CDR2 SYDVKM come from the germline V gene. V was cut by 5 bases and J by 9 bases, with 14 bases left in between. The CDR3 runs 13 residues. The CDR3 spells CASSLDWPSEQFF. The CDR3 region has the DNA TGTGCCAGCAGTCTGGACTGGCCCAGTGAGCAGTTCTTC.

This rearrangement joins TRBV9 to TRBJ1-1; D not certain. The CDR3 is made up of 13 amino acids. In germline, CDR1 is SGDLS, CDR2 YYNGEE. V shed 6 bases and J shed 10 bases, with 19 bases lying between them. The CDR3 loop is CASKTQREDVAFF. The CDR3 DNA is TGTGCCAGCAAGACCCAGCGGGAGGACGTAGCTTTCTTT.

Worth noting for this clone: At one end, the junction sequence differs from germline, possibly due to a read error. This chain joins TRBV7-9 and TRBJ1-5; D uncertain. The CDR3 contains 18 residues. Germline loops: CDR1 SEHNR, CDR2 FQNEAQ (reference sequence). The CDR3 nucleotides read TGTGCCAGCAGCGTAGCCGAGAGCGGCGCTTATAGCAATCAGCCCCAGCATTTT. Residues: CASSVAESGAYSNQPQHF.

This clone appeared a few times. The rearrangement uses TRBV19 and TRBJ1-5; TRBD1 aligns across 9 bases. Per germline, CDR1 LNHDA and CDR2 SQIVND (reference sequence). With 3 bases clipped from V and 16 bases from J, the junction kept 4 bases outside the gene matches. The CDR3 length is 11 residues. The CDR3 DNA sequence: TGTGCCAGTAGTATGGGGACAGGGATCCATTTT. This gives the protein CASSMGTGIHF.

The rearrangement joins TRBV5-8 to TRBJ2-3; D not certain. Germline CDR1 and CDR2: SGHTS and YDEGEE. V gave up 2 bases and J gave up 1 base, with 11 bases separating them. The CDR3 has 15 residues. The CDR3 region is CASSFIKRRTDTQYF. In nucleotides, the CDR3 is TGTGCCAGCAGCTTTATTAAGCGACGCACAGATACGCAGTATTTT.

This clone was seen only a few times. The rearrangement joins TRBV7-2 to TRBJ2-1, with 9 bases identical to TRBD2. The V and J ends lost 4 bases and 4 bases, in that order; junction bases with no gene match: 5. CDR1 is SGHTA and CDR2 is FQGNSA in the germline V gene. This CDR3 spans 15 amino acids. CDR3 sequence: CASSSWTSEYNEQFF. In DNA form, the CDR3 reads TGTGCCAGCAGCTCATGGACTAGCGAATACAATGAGCAGTTCTTC.

The chain employs TRBV11-1 and TRBJ1-2; no definite D call. Germline V gene data show CDR1 as SGHAT and CDR2 as FQDESV (reference sequence). Trimming stripped 7 bases from V and 3 bases from J, with 18 bases between. CDR3 length: 15 residues. CDR3 amino acids: CASKAGGIPDYGYTF. The CDR3 DNA reads TGTGCCAGCAAGGCGGGAGGCATTCCTGACTATGGCTACACCTTC.

J is TRBJ2-5 and V is TRBV6-1, with D perhaps matching TRBD2 (6 bases). V shed 6 bases and J shed 5 bases, with 13 bases lying between them. Looked up from germline, CDR1 is MNHNS and CDR2 is SASEGT. The CDR3 length is 13 residues. CDR3 nucleotide sequence: TGTGCCAGCAGGTCTGGGGGGTTTGAGACCCAGTACTTC. It yields the protein CASRSGGFETQYF.

CDR3 residues: CASSDGQGWNSPLHF. In DNA, the CDR3 is TGCGCCAGCAGTGACGGACAGGGGTGGAATTCACCCCTCCACTTT. The gene calls are TRBV10-1 and TRBJ1-6, with 9 bases fitting TRBD1. V lost 3 bases, J lost 7 bases, and 4 bases stayed unmatched. The germline V gene has CDR1 WNHNN and CDR2 SYGVQD (reference sequence). The CDR3 runs to 15 residues.

This clone has more than one count but fewer than ten. This sequence joins TRBV27 and TRBJ1-1; no reliable D call. Germline assignment: CDR1 MNHEY and CDR2 SMNVEV (reference sequence). This CDR3 has 15 amino acids. V lost 3 bases and J 5 bases, leaving 16 bases between the germline ends. In nucleotides, the CDR3 is TGTGCCAGCAGTTTGACCAACCCTGGAGTTACTGAAGCTTTCTTT. It codes for CASSLTNPGVTEAFF.

The chain employs TRBV5-5 and TRBJ1-3; D unclear. Trimming cost V 0 bases and J 2 bases, with 12 bases left between them. This CDR3 has 16 residues. Germline assignment: CDR1 SGHKS and CDR2 YYEKEE (reference sequence). CDR3 DNA: TGTGCCAGCAGCTTGGCCGGGAAGGGCGCTGGAAACACCATATATTTT. Protein sequence: CASSLAGKGAGNTIYF.

This clone is a singleton in its sample. The CDR3 nucleotides are TGTGCCAGCAGTGAATTTGGCTTGAACAATGAGCAGTTCTTC. Translation gives CASSEFGLNNEQFF. The chain has TRBV6-1 and TRBJ2-1; D remains unclear. CDR3 length: 14 amino acids. Looked up from germline, CDR1 is MNHNS and CDR2 is SASEGT. The V end lost 2 bases, the J end lost 5 bases, and 10 bases lay between the germline ends.

CDR3 amino acids: CASSQEWRSDTQYF. The DNA for the CDR3 is TGCGCCAGCAGCCAAGAATGGCGGTCAGATACGCAGTATTTT. The V and J genes are TRBV4-1 and TRBJ2-3; unclear D gene. The germline CDR1 and CDR2 sequences are MGHRA and YSYEKL. V was pared by 0 bases and J by 4 bases, with 8 bases between. This CDR3 region has 14 residues.

Only a few counts were recorded for this clone. J is TRBJ2-4 and V is TRBV7-2; 15 bases are a match to TRBD2. The germline CDR1 and CDR2 sequences are SGHTA and FQGNSA. V lost 0 bases, J lost 1 base, and 7 bases stayed unmatched. This CDR3 region has 20 residues. The CDR3 region has the DNA TGTGCCAGCAGCTTAGCGAAGGGACTAGCGGGGGGAGCGGCCAAAAACATTCAGTACTTC. This encodes CASSLAKGLAGGAAKNIQYF.

CDR3 region: CASSAGLLTYEQYF. Written as DNA, the CDR3 is TGTGCCAGCAGCGCCGGACTCCTAACCTACGAGCAGTACTTC. V gene TRBV7-6 combines with J gene TRBJ2-7; D possibly corresponds to TRBD2 (5 bases). This CDR3 spans 14 amino acids. Between the trimmed V and J ends, which lost 5 bases and 2 bases, there was a span of 13 bases. Per the germline V gene, CDR1 is SGHVS and CDR2 is FNYEAQ.

This clone was detected only once. Here the CDR3 DNA reads TGTGCCAGCAGTTATGGGACGGTGAACACTGAAGCTTTCTTT. Its protein product is CASSYGTVNTEAFF. The rearrangement uses TRBV6-5 and TRBJ1-1; TRBD1 might be the D (5 bases). Germline lookup yields CDR1 MNHEY and CDR2 SVGAGI. The CDR3 sequence is 14 residues long. V lost 3 bases and J 0 bases, leaving 8 bases between the germline ends.

The V and J genes are TRBV7-2 and TRBJ2-1; D call uncertain. Germline lookup yields CDR1 SGHTA and CDR2 FQGNSA. The CDR3 totals 13 residues. V gave up 5 bases and J gave up 9 bases, with 14 bases separating them. The CDR3 nucleotides are TGTGCCAGCAGCAGTAACTCGGTCTCTGAGCAGTTCTTC. As protein: CASSSNSVSEQFF.